This T cell receptor beta chain was identified during a study of tumour-infiltrating T cells in Burkitt lymphoma. The repertoire was sequenced with immunoSEQ multiplex PCR; TCRdb's copy has only in-frame clones and lacks some. The sample contains around 48,000 clones, around a third of which appear only once. V lost 0 bases, J lost 6 bases, and 10 bases stayed unmatched. Germline V gene lookup returns CDR1 SGHRS and CDR2 YFSETQ. The CDR3 extends over 17 amino acids. The sample taken for sequencing was tumor tissue. The clonotype comes from a human donor with Burkitt lymphoma. V is TRBV5-1 and J is TRBJ2-3, with 10 bases fitting TRBD2. In DNA form, the CDR3 reads TGCGCCAGCAGCTTGGGACGGGCTAGCGGGGGACTGGATACGCAGTATTTT. This gives the protein CASSLGRASGGLDTQYF.